This entry is about one TCR beta chain. The table lists this clonotype with a few counts. It lacks a known antigen. The input lacks base qualities; no much larger clone sits a single base away. Receptor amplification or capture employed 5' RACE. Four rounds of PCR, run with the SP2 primer together with nested alpha and beta constant region primers, were used to amplify the ligated cDNA. For the blood and skin samples, TCR RNA was reverse transcribed with SuperScript IV using primers for the alpha and beta constant regions. T4 RNA ligase 1 was used to ligate an oligonucleotide containing the Illumina SP2 primer and a UMI to the 3' end of the cDNA. The 12-nucleotide UMI consisted of two random hexamers with an eight-base spacer between the hexamers to prevent hairpin formation. TCR alpha and beta chain libraries were processed separately from the second PCR onward, with dual indexing for multiplexing. After pooling, the indexed libraries were analyzed by capillary electrophoresis and sequenced on either an Illumina MiSeq or NextSeq. To boost base diversity and improve cluster recognition, PhiX DNA at roughly 4.5-8% was spiked into the libraries. For the original study's pipeline: UMIs were extracted from read 2 by Demultiplexor and combined with the TCR sequence from read 1, and reads were split according to sample indices. V and J genes and V-J junctions were identified by Decombinator, and each TCR was assigned a five-part identifier that included V and J deletions. UMIs were used by Collapsinator to correct sequencing errors and PCR amplification heterogeneity, so that a UMI-based abundance was obtained for each TCR. CDR3Translator converted identifiers to nucleotide sequence, translated to amino acids, and extracted CDR3 regions using terminal motifs. Error-corrected alpha and beta TCR counts from blood and skin were compared after normalization to input RNA amount. TCRdb trimmed the raw reads at Q25, called clones with MiXCR and kept productive beta chains. Each CDR3 protein gets just one entry, which takes the most common genes and DNA from the rows behind it. The V and J calls reflect TCRdb's pipeline rather than the authors' work. In all, the sample holds some 60,000 distinct CDR3 sequences, and 6.5% to 9% of those were seen once. The ten largest clones represent roughly a fifth of the sample.

The germline ends are 23 bases apart after V is trimmed by 0 bases and J by 6 bases. CDR1 is given as LNHNV and CDR2 as YYDKDF, both from the germline V gene (reference sequence). The CDR3 contains 18 residues, cysteine and phenylalanine counted. The read is trimmed to its CDR3 DNA, 54 bases read in frame from base 1. The data are from a study of naive and memory T cell subsets (dated by TCRdb to about 2017). Notes on the research overall: The figure summarizing the skin biopsy and whole blood samples listed approximately 10 blood donors, 7 tuberculin skin test biopsies and 3 saline control biopsies. PCR2 was typically a SYBR Green qPCR stopped at a set threshold; low-input samples could instead use end-point PCR (roughly 6 cycles). Overall study outcomes, separate from this receptor: The potential sensitivity of the RNA-based method to TCR transcript changes with T cell activation and differentiation was acknowledged.

The study reported a robust and sensitive protocol to amplify, sequence and analyze TCRs, based on 3' ligation of a UMI-containing oligonucleotide to TCR cDNA. Whole blood analysis involved drawing roughly 2.4 ml of peripheral blood from adult healthy volunteers into Tempus tubes and then extracting RNA following the manufacturer's instructions. Total RNA was used without cell sorting and was treated with RQ1 DNase before reverse transcription, with a target input of 1 to 1000 ng. Libraries were prepared from skin biopsies and whole blood so that pipeline robustness could be tested in samples in which T cells form a minority population.

This sequence uses TRBV15 and TRBJ1-2; TRBD1 is perhaps the D gene, given 5 matching bases. This TCR derives from a female donor in good health. The sequence in DNA is TGTGCCACCAGCAGAGATTTGGTTAGGGACCCGGGACCCGATGGCTACACCTTC. This encodes CATSRDLVRDPGPDGYTF.